The present TCR beta chain was sequenced within a study of control samples from healthy donors and cancer patients. The repertoire was sequenced with immunoSEQ multiplex PCR; TCRdb's copy has only in-frame clones and lacks some. The data contain 110,000 or so clones, about 89% of them singletons. This CDR3 is 14 amino acids long. Germline V lookup: CDR1 MNHEY, CDR2 SVGAGI. The germline V and J ends were trimmed by 0 bases and 5 bases, with 10 bases remaining between them. The chain is built from TRBV6-5 and TRBJ1-2, with D unclear. Sequenced: blood. This receptor was obtained from a woman between 50 and 59 years old in good health. The CDR3 bases are TGTGCCAGCAGTTACTCGAAATGGGGATATGGCTACACCTTC. Its translation is CASSYSKWGYGYTF.